A single sample gave rise to the 3 T cell receptor beta chains below, sequenced in a study of cytomegalovirus exposure and HLA in healthy donors. Amplification used 60 Vbeta primers and 13 Jbeta primers. The repertoire was sequenced with immunoSEQ multiplex PCR; TCRdb's copy has only in-frame clones and lacks some. Altogether about 200,000 clones are present, over 9.5% being singletons, with the ten largest covering about 8%. The source material was PBMCs. The receptors were sampled from a man aged 50-60 years in good health and CMV-seropositive.

This clone was seen a few times. The V call is TRBV7-3, the J call TRBJ2-5, with 7 bases aligning to TRBD1. Per germline, CDR1 SGHTA and CDR2 FQGTGA. The V and J ends lost 5 bases and 5 bases, in that order; junction bases with no gene match: 8. The CDR3 runs to 14 residues. CDR3 coding DNA: TGTGCCAGCAGCCTCGACAGGGCCTCGGAGACCCAGTACTTC. Translating gives CASSLDRASETQYF.

There are a few counts of this clone. This chain joins TRBV7-9 and TRBJ1-5; 7 bases are a match to TRBD1. The CDR3 consists of 13 residues. Germline V gene sequence: CDR1 SEHNR, CDR2 FQNEAQ (reference sequence). V shed 5 bases and J 4 bases; nucleotides not matched to a gene: 2. The CDR3, as DNA: TGTGCCAGCAGCCTGGACAGGAATCAGCCCCAGCATTTT. This translates into CASSLDRNQPQHF. The full variable domain, its missing parts supplied by reference TRBV7-9 and TRBJ1-5, is DTGVSQNPRHKITKRGQNVTFRCDPISEHNRLYWYRQTLGQGPEFLTYFQNEAQLEKSRLLSDRFSAERPKGSFSTLEIQRTEQGDSAMYLCASSLDRNQPQHFGDGTRLSIL.

This rearrangement joins TRBV10-1 to TRBJ2-7; TRBD1 aligns across 8 bases. The length of the CDR3 is 14 residues. The V and J ends lost 2 bases and 5 bases, in that order; junction bases with no gene match: 5. From germline, CDR1 is WNHNN and CDR2 SYGVQD (reference sequence). Here the CDR3 DNA reads TGCGCCAGCAGTGAGGGGGACAGGCGAAACGAGCAGTACGTC. This codes for CASSEGDRRNEQYV.